This entry lists 7 T cell receptor beta chains sequenced from one sample in a study of shared clonotypes between healthy human individuals. CD8 cells classed as naive were CD45RO-negative and positively selected for CCR7, excluding terminally differentiated effector memory CD45RA+ cells. The repertoire was sequenced with immunoSEQ multiplex PCR; TCRdb's copy has only in-frame clones and lacks some. The data hold around 2.1 million clones, with roughly 91% observed a single time. The sequencing input was naive CD8+ T cells from PBMCs. The receptors originated from a man between 18 and 29 years old in good health. Some clones in this sample may be carry-over from other donors' samples.

This chain uses TRBV6-4 with TRBJ2-1, with D tentatively TRBD1 (6 bases). Germline lookup yields CDR1 MRHNA and CDR2 SNTAGT. This CDR3 has 15 residues. Trimming removed 0 bases at V and 9 bases at J, with 15 bases between. CDR3 amino acids: CASSDSNVRGIEQFF. Written as DNA, the CDR3 is TGTGCCAGCAGTGACTCGAACGTAAGGGGGATTGAGCAGTTCTTC.

The V gene is TRBV28, the J gene TRBJ2-1, with D unclear. Trimming took 2 bases from V and 5 from J, leaving 19 bases between them. Germline V gene lookup returns CDR1 MDHEN and CDR2 SYDVKM. The CDR3 has 17 amino acids. CDR3 sequence: CASSLQVGPVYNNEQFF. DNA of the CDR3: TGTGCCAGCAGTTTACAGGTAGGGCCTGTCTATAACAATGAGCAGTTCTTC.

V gene TRBV11-2 combines with J gene TRBJ2-7; D call uncertain. The CDR3 consists of 14 residues. V was trimmed by 1 base and J by 3 bases, leaving 10 bases between them. Germline V lookup: CDR1 SGHAT, CDR2 FQNNGV. As DNA, the CDR3 is TGTGCCAGCAGCTTAGCATTAATGCACTACGAGCAGTACTTC. Protein: CASSLALMHYEQYF.

The rearrangement joins TRBV4-3 to TRBJ2-7; TRBD2 matches 9 bases. The CDR3 consists of 19 residues. Germline assignment: CDR1 LGHNA and CDR2 YSLEER. The trim removed 0 bases at V and 0 bases at J, leaving 12 bases unmatched. The CDR3 nucleotides are TGCGCCAGCAGCCAAGATTGGGCTAGCGGGACCCTTATCTCCTACGAGCAGTACTTC. Protein product: CASSQDWASGTLISYEQYF.

The J gene is TRBJ1-4, the V gene TRBV28; 7 bases are a match to TRBD1. This CDR3 has 15 residues. V shed 6 bases and J 5 bases; nucleotides not matched to a gene: 9. Germline-derived CDR1 and CDR2 are MDHEN and SYDVKM. CDR3 nucleotides: TGTGCCAGCAGCGGGGGGACAGAATTAAATGAAAAACTGTTTTTT. It is translated as CASSGGTELNEKLFF.

The V gene is TRBV18, the J gene TRBJ2-3; tentative D call: TRBD2 (6 bases). Germline V gene data show CDR1 as KGHSH and CDR2 as LQKENI. Trimming took 3 bases from V and 4 from J, leaving 11 bases between them. The CDR3 sequence is 14 residues long. The CDR3: CASSPSGVADTQYF. The CDR3 DNA sequence: TGTGCCAGCTCACCCTCGGGGGTCGCAGATACGCAGTATTTT.

The chain joins TRBV13 to TRBJ1-5; D unclear. Trimming took off 3 bases at V and 5 bases at J, with 8 bases between the two ends. Germline V gene data show CDR1 as PRHDT and CDR2 as FYEKMQ (reference sequence). This CDR3 has 13 amino acids. The CDR3 spells CASSFRGDQPQHF. CDR3 nucleotides: TGTGCCAGCAGCTTTCGGGGAGATCAGCCCCAGCATTTT.